These T cell receptor beta chains were read from a single sample in a study of blood T cell repertoires in COVID-19. Data came from immunoSEQ multiplex PCR; TCRdb stores just in-frame clones and leaves some out. This table holds around 200,000 clones, 75% to 90% found once. The specimen sequenced was PBMCs or T cells enriched from blood (not recorded which). The receptors come from a woman between 25 and 40 years old who had been exposed to COVID-19. CDR3s include the opening cysteine and the closing phenylalanine or tryptophan. The order of the fields is V gene, D gene, clone size, J gene, CDR3 DNA, CDR3 protein. A D gene is named only where the DNA matches it firmly. Some rows mark clone size as missing; the rest say once, few, many or name a class of expanded clone.

V: TRBV9
D: TRBD1
size: .
J: TRBJ1-2
DNA: TGTGCCAGCAGCGGACAGGGAAATGGCTACACCTTC
CDR3: CASSGQGNGYTF

V: TRBV5-6
D: TRBD1
size: .
J: TRBJ1-4
DNA: TGTGCCAGCAGCTCCCTCGGGCAGGGGGGAGGAATGGGTGAAAAACTGTTTTTT
CDR3: CASSSLGQGGGMGEKLFF

V: TRBV7-9
D: .
size: .
J: TRBJ2-7
DNA: TGTGCCAGCAGCCGACCTGACTCGGGATACGAGCAGTACTTC
CDR3: CASSRPDSGYEQYF

V: TRBV7-2
D: .
size: .
J: TRBJ1-2
DNA: TGTGCCAGCACCCCATCTGAGACAGGACCTTATGGCTACACCTTC
CDR3: CASTPSETGPYGYTF

V: TRBV7-2
D: TRBD2
size: .
J: TRBJ2-7
DNA: TGTGCCAGCAGCTTGGTAGCGGGGGGTACCTACGAGCAGTACTTC
CDR3: CASSLVAGGTYEQYF

V: TRBV3-1/TRBV3-2
D: TRBD1
size: .
J: TRBJ1-2
DNA: TGTGCCAGCAGCCAAGCTGGGACAGCCTATGGCTACACCTTC
CDR3: CASSQAGTAYGYTF

V: TRBV11-2
D: .
size: .
J: TRBJ2-7
DNA: TGTGCCAGCAGCTTAACCCAGGGTTCCCAATACGAGCAGTACTTC
CDR3: CASSLTQGSQYEQYF

V: TRBV21-1
D: .
size: .
J: TRBJ1-2
DNA: TGTGCCAGCAGCGAAAAGACAGGGGCAACGCGGAGGGTGGATGGCTACACCTTC
CDR3: CASSEKTGATRRVDGYTF

V: TRBV5-5
D: .
size: .
J: TRBJ1-6
DNA: TGTGCCAGCAGCTTTGAGTCACCCCTCCACTTT
CDR3: CASSFESPLHF

V: TRBV5-1
D: .
size: .
J: TRBJ1-1
DNA: TGCGCCAGCAGCTTGGAGCTGAACACTGAAGCTTTCTTT
CDR3: CASSLELNTEAFF

V: TRBV18
D: TRBD1
size: .
J: TRBJ2-1
DNA: TGTGCCAGCTCACCACCGGGACAGGGGGGGATCAATGAGCAGTTCTTC
CDR3: CASSPPGQGGINEQFF

V: TRBV9
D: TRBD2
size: .
J: TRBJ2-3
DNA: TGTGCCAGCAGCGTCAAGCGGGACCGCCACACAGATACGCAGTATTTT
CDR3: CASSVKRDRHTDTQYF

V: TRBV28
D: .
size: once
J: TRBJ1-5
DNA: TGTGCCAGCAGCCCTCGGCAGGGGAAAGGCAATCAGCCCCAGCATTTT
CDR3: CASSPRQGKGNQPQHF

V: TRBV7-9
D: TRBD1
size: .
J: TRBJ2-5
DNA: TGTGCCAGCAGCTTATCAGGGGGCTGGGAGACCCAGTACTTC
CDR3: CASSLSGGWETQYF

V: TRBV9
D: .
size: .
J: TRBJ1-2
DNA: TGTGCCAGCAGCCCTAAAGGAGACAGGAACTATGGCTACACCTTC
CDR3: CASSPKGDRNYGYTF

V: TRBV2
D: .
size: few
J: TRBJ1-2
DNA: TGTGCCAGCAGCGACGGACCGGGAGCTAACTATGGCTACACCTTC
CDR3: CASSDGPGANYGYTF

V: TRBV6-2/TRBV6-3
D: TRBD1
size: .
J: TRBJ2-2
DNA: TGTGCCAGCAGTTGGGGGACAGGGGGCTCGAACACCGGGGAGCTGTTTTTT
CDR3: CASSWGTGGSNTGELFF

V: TRBV5-1
D: .
size: .
J: TRBJ2-3
DNA: TGCGCCAGCGCCTTCCTCCGGGATGGCGGCACAGATACGCAGTATTTT
CDR3: CASAFLRDGGTDTQYF

V: TRBV11-3
D: .
size: .
J: TRBJ2-7
DNA: TGTGCCAGCAGCTTAGACTCGGGCGAGCAGTACTTC
CDR3: CASSLDSGEQYF

V: TRBV27
D: .
size: .
J: TRBJ2-3
DNA: TGTGCCAGCAGTTTTTGGGGGGAGAGCACAGATACGCAGTATTTT
CDR3: CASSFWGESTDTQYF

V: TRBV5-1
D: .
size: .
J: TRBJ2-4
DNA: TGCGCCAGCAGCTTGGACGGACAGCTAGCCAAAAACATTCAGTACTTC
CDR3: CASSLDGQLAKNIQYF

V: TRBV24-1
D: TRBD1
size: .
J: TRBJ1-5
DNA: TGTGCCACCAGTGGGGGACAGGGGAAGTATCAGCCCCAGCATTTT
CDR3: CATSGGQGKYQPQHF

V: TRBV18
D: .
size: .
J: TRBJ1-1
DNA: TGTGCCAGCTCACTGACCGGGTCGAACACTGAAGCTTTCTTT
CDR3: CASSLTGSNTEAFF

V: TRBV5-1
D: .
size: .
J: TRBJ2-5
DNA: TGCGCCAGCAGCTTGGCTGGCTGGGCGGAGACCCAGTACTTC
CDR3: CASSLAGWAETQYF

V: TRBV2
D: .
size: .
J: TRBJ2-7
DNA: TGTGCCAGCAGTGACGGGTCAGTCCAGTACTTC
CDR3: CASSDGSVQYF

V: TRBV19
D: .
size: .
J: TRBJ1-2
DNA: TGTGCCAGTAGGAGGGGTAACAGGAGGGCTGACTATGGCTACACCTTC
CDR3: CASRRGNRRADYGYTF

V: TRBV4-1
D: .
size: .
J: TRBJ2-2
DNA: TGCGCCAGCAGCCAGGCCCTAGGGGCCGGGGAGCTGTTTTTT
CDR3: CASSQALGAGELFF

V: TRBV5-8
D: .
size: .
J: TRBJ1-2
DNA: TGTGCCAGCAGCCTTATAAACTATGGCTACACCTTC
CDR3: CASSLINYGYTF

V: TRBV3-1/TRBV3-2
D: .
size: once
J: TRBJ2-3
DNA: TGTGCCAGCAGCCAAGGTCCAGTCGCGCAGTATTTT
CDR3: CASSQGPVAQYF

V: TRBV6-5
D: TRBD1
size: .
J: TRBJ1-4
DNA: TGTGCCAGCAGGTTGACAGGGGCTAATGAAAAACTGTTTTTT
CDR3: CASRLTGANEKLFF

V: TRBV9
D: .
size: .
J: TRBJ1-2
DNA: TGTGCCAGCAGCGTAGGTGGAGCTAACTATGGCTACACCTTC
CDR3: CASSVGGANYGYTF

V: TRBV2
D: TRBD1
size: .
J: TRBJ1-1
DNA: TGTGCCAGCAGTAGGACAGGGGGCCCTGAAGCTTTCTTT
CDR3: CASSRTGGPEAFF

V: TRBV2
D: TRBD1
size: .
J: TRBJ1-2
DNA: TGTGCCAGCAGCCCCCCCGAGGGGGCGGGCTATGGCTACACCTTC
CDR3: CASSPPEGAGYGYTF

V: TRBV5-5
D: TRBD1
size: .
J: TRBJ1-1
DNA: TGTGCCAGCAGCCATGGACAGGGGATTGAAGCTTTCTTT
CDR3: CASSHGQGIEAFF

V: TRBV9
D: .
size: once
J: TRBJ1-3
DNA: TGTGCCAGCAGCGTCCGGGCGGGGACTTCTGGAAACACCATATATTTT
CDR3: CASSVRAGTSGNTIYF

V: TRBV11-2
D: .
size: .
J: TRBJ1-2
DNA: TGTGCCAGCAGCCCTACAGGGTCCCCTGGCTATGGCTACACCTTC
CDR3: CASSPTGSPGYGYTF

V: TRBV2
D: TRBD2
size: .
J: TRBJ2-3
DNA: TGTGCCAGCAGTCGGACTAGCGGGGGAGATACGCAGTATTTT
CDR3: CASSRTSGGDTQYF

V: TRBV4-1
D: .
size: .
J: TRBJ2-7
DNA: TGCGCCAGCAGCCAAGATGCCGCGGGACTCTACGAGCAGTACTTC
CDR3: CASSQDAAGLYEQYF

V: TRBV30
D: .
size: .
J: TRBJ1-3
DNA: TGTGCCTGGAGTCTCTTCCGGACTTCTGGAAACACCATATATTTT
CDR3: CAWSLFRTSGNTIYF

V: TRBV29-1
D: TRBD1
size: .
J: TRBJ1-5
DNA: TGCAGCGTTTCTGGGACAGGGGGCATCAATCAGCCCCAGCATTTT
CDR3: CSVSGTGGINQPQHF

V: TRBV5-1
D: .
size: .
J: TRBJ2-3
DNA: TGCGCCAGCAGCTATACTGCAGGGGATACGCAGTATTTT
CDR3: CASSYTAGDTQYF

V: TRBV24-1
D: .
size: .
J: TRBJ2-5
DNA: TGTGCCACCAGTGATCCGTACAGGGTCCAAGAGACCCAGTACTTC
CDR3: CATSDPYRVQETQYF

V: TRBV28
D: TRBD1
size: .
J: TRBJ2-7
DNA: TGTGCCAGCAGCCCCCCAGGACAGGGGCGATACCTACGAGGGCAGTACTTC
CDR3: CASSPPGQGRYLRGQYF